This entry lists 16 T cell receptor beta chains sequenced from one sample in a study of blood T cell repertoires in COVID-19. The method was immunoSEQ multiplex PCR; TCRdb's version includes in-frame clones alone and lacks a portion of them. The sample has roughly 250,000 clones; around 90% are singletons. The sequencing input was peripheral blood. The receptors were sampled from a man younger than 40 with COVID-19, enrolled during active disease.

This clone was seen once. This chain uses TRBV6-5 with TRBJ1-1; 9 bases line up with TRBD1. CDR3 length equals 16 residues. Trimming removed 2 bases from V and 3 bases from J; junction bases left unmatched: 7. Germline V CDR1 and CDR2: MNHEY, SVGAGI. The DNA for the CDR3 is TGTGCCAGCAGTTACGGGAGCGGGACAGGGTACACTGAAGCTTTCTTT. It specifies CASSYGSGTGYTEAFF.

J is TRBJ2-3 and V is TRBV10-1; maybe TRBD2 (6 bases). Germline CDR1 reads WNHNN; CDR2 reads SYGVQD (reference sequence). The CDR3 has 13 amino acids. With 2 bases removed from V and 6 bases from J, the gap between germline ends came to 9 bases. CDR3 sequence reads: CASSETLADTQYF. The DNA of the CDR3 is TGCGCCAGCAGTGAGACCCTAGCGGATACGCAGTATTTT.

The chain carries TRBV4-1 and TRBJ2-1; 11 nucleotides match TRBD2. Unmatched junction bases numbered 7, after V lost 4 bases and J lost 8 bases. This CDR3 region has 15 residues. From germline, CDR1 is MGHRA and CDR2 YSYEKL. The CDR3, as DNA: TGCGCCAGCAGCCTCACTAGCGGGGGTGACTATGAGCAGTTCTTC. Encoded protein: CASSLTSGGDYEQFF.

The V and J genes are TRBV30 and TRBJ2-7, with TRBD2 matching over 7 bases. V dropped 1 base and J dropped 0; count of bases not matched to a gene: 15. This CDR3 has 18 amino acids. In germline, CDR1 is GTSNPN, CDR2 SVGIG (reference sequence). The CDR3 sequence: CAWSGNPRDYRSSYEQYF. For the CDR3, the DNA is TGTGCCTGGAGTGGAAACCCTCGGGACTACCGGAGCTCCTACGAGCAGTACTTC.

The chain is built from TRBV29-1 and TRBJ2-7; the D gene is possibly TRBD2 (5 bases). Trimming took off 7 bases at V and 4 bases at J, with 20 bases between the two ends. Germline V gene lookup returns CDR1 SQVTM and CDR2 ANQGSEA. This CDR3 is built from 14 residues. The CDR3 sequence: CSAQSQRLWYEQYF. CDR3 DNA sequence: TGCAGCGCTCAAAGTCAGCGGTTGTGGTACGAGCAGTACTTC.

The rearrangement joins TRBV5-1 to TRBJ2-1; D is unresolved. Trimming pared 0 bases from V and 7 bases from J, leaving 11 bases between. CDR1 SGHRS and CDR2 YFSETQ come from the germline V gene. The CDR3 covers 14 residues. This chain's CDR3 is CASSLGGGKNEQFF. CDR3 sequence (DNA): TGCGCCAGCAGCTTGGGTGGCGGCAAGAATGAGCAGTTCTTC. Full variable domain (outside the CDR3, taken from reference TRBV5-1 and TRBJ2-1): KAGVTQTPRYLIKTRGQQVTLSCSPISGHRSVSWYQQTPGQGLQFLFEYFSETQRNKGNFPGRFSGRQFSNSRSEMNVSTLELGDSALYLCASSLGGGKNEQFFGPGTRLTVL.

The chain links TRBV4-1 to TRBJ2-7; D gene ambiguous. There are 14 residues in the CDR3. CDR1 is MGHRA, CDR2 YSYEKL, per germline. The V end was cut by 0 bases, the J end by 7 bases, with 13 bases between. The CDR3 DNA is TGCGCCAGCAGCCAAGATTTCGGTCAACGAGAGCAGTACTTC. This codes for CASSQDFGQREQYF.

The chain is built from TRBV5-1 and TRBJ2-3, with 9 bases that match TRBD2. Germline CDR1 is SGHRS and CDR2 is YFSETQ. This CDR3 contains 16 residues. The junction had 9 bases not matched to a gene; V was cut back by 1 base and J by 6 bases. DNA of the CDR3: TGCGCCAGCAGCTTGACGGCGGGGGGGCCTCGGGATACGCAGTATTTT. Translation gives CASSLTAGGPRDTQYF.

This clone has just one count. This sequence joins TRBV2 and TRBJ2-2; TRBD2 aligns across 11 bases. The CDR3 loop spans 15 amino acids. Per germline, CDR1 SNHLY and CDR2 FYNNEI. The junction had 7 bases not matched to a gene; V was cut back by 6 bases and J by 7 bases. The CDR3 sequence: CASRLAGGQNGELFF. For the CDR3, the DNA is TGTGCCAGCAGATTAGCGGGGGGGCAGAACGGGGAGCTGTTTTTT.

The V gene is TRBV6-6, the J gene TRBJ1-2, with a possible D match to TRBD1 (5 bases). The length of the CDR3 is 14 residues. From germline, CDR1 is MNHNY and CDR2 SVGAGI (reference sequence). V dropped 0 bases and J dropped 8 bases, with 13 bases sitting between them. The CDR3 loop reads CASSYSLWGEGYTF. The CDR3 nucleotides are TGTGCCAGCAGTTACTCACTTTGGGGGGAAGGCTACACCTTC.

The rearrangement joins TRBV19 to TRBJ1-5; D is uncertain. This CDR3 has 12 amino acids. Between the trimmed V and J ends, which lost 11 bases and 4 bases, there was a span of 12 bases. CDR1 and CDR2 (germline): LNHDA, SQIVND (reference sequence). This CDR3 reads CASHAVNQPQHF. CDR3 bases: TGTGCCTCCCACGCGGTGAATCAGCCCCAGCATTTT.

This sequence joins TRBV14 and TRBJ2-1; 10 bases fit TRBD2. Germline V gives CDR1 SGHDN, CDR2 FVKESK. Trimming cost V 10 bases and J 9 bases; bases outside gene matches: 9. The CDR3 consists of 13 residues. The CDR3 DNA follows: TGTGCCATCAATAGCGGGGGGTCGGGTGAGCAGTTCTTC. Protein sequence: CAINSGGSGEQFF. Full variable domain (outside the CDR3, taken from reference TRBV14 and TRBJ2-1): EAGVTQFPSHSVIEKGQTVTLRCDPISGHDNLYWYRRVMGKEIKFLLHFVKESKQDESGMPNNRFLAERTGGTYSTLKVQPAELEDSGVYFCAINSGGSGEQFFGPGTRLTVL.

The chain links TRBV28 to TRBJ1-1; D not certain. CDR3 length: 13 residues. Germline assignment: CDR1 MDHEN and CDR2 SYDVKM. V was trimmed by 3 bases and J by 1 base, leaving 6 bases between them. For the CDR3, the DNA is TGTGCCAGCAGTTTTGCGCAGAACACTGAAGCTTTCTTT. Translating it yields CASSFAQNTEAFF.

This clone has more than one count but fewer than ten. The chain uses TRBV5-1 and TRBJ2-5; 7 nucleotides match TRBD2. Germline V gene sequence: CDR1 SGHRS, CDR2 YFSETQ. Trimming at V came to 0 bases and at J to 2 bases, leaving 7 bases not matched to a gene. The CDR3 sequence is 16 residues long. CDR3 nucleotide sequence: TGCGCCAGCAGCTTGGCAACTAGCGACCCACAAGAGACCCAGTACTTC. It specifies CASSLATSDPQETQYF.

The rearrangement links TRBV7-3 to TRBJ2-5; 14 bases line up with TRBD2. CDR1 and CDR2 (germline): SGHTA, FQGTGA. CDR3 size: 16 residues. J was trimmed by 4 bases and V by 5 bases; bases with no gene match: 6. CDR3 sequence (DNA): TGTGCCAGCAGCCCAACGGGACTAGCGGGGGTAGAGACCCAGTACTTC. It encodes CASSPTGLAGVETQYF.

The sample holds a few counts of this clone. The chain is built from TRBV3-1 (or the pseudogene TRBV3-2) and TRBJ1-3; no clear D. The length of the CDR3 is 15 residues. Trimming removed 1 base from V and 0 bases from J, with 7 bases in between. CDR1 and CDR2 from the germline V gene are LGHDT and YNNKEL (reference sequence). Written as DNA, the CDR3 is TGTGCCAGCAGCCAAGGAACCAGCTCTGGAAACACCATATATTTT. Its translation: CASSQGTSSGNTIYF.